This T cell receptor beta chain is from a study of T-cell reconstitution after alpha-beta-depleted transplantation in children. The authors prepared the TCRbeta library with unique molecular identifiers. From the PCR reads, TCRdb called clonotypes with MiXCR, one entry per CDR3 protein. The sample holds 360,000 or so distinct CDR3 sequences, 20% seen once. This clonotype was detected only a few times. The CDR3 consists of 13 residues. The V and J ends lost 4 bases and 9 bases, in that order; junction bases with no gene match: 3. Germline-derived CDR1 and CDR2 are MNHNY and SVGAGI (reference sequence).

This chain joins TRBV6-6 and TRBJ2-1, with 10 positions matching TRBD2. This sample comprised PBMCs from the stem cell graft donor, obtained from the stem cell graft. The TCR sequence derives from a human donor who donated a stem cell graft to a child with acute myeloid leukemia. The CDR3 sequence: CASSWVAGGEQFF. The CDR3, as DNA: TGTGCCAGCAGTTGGGTAGCGGGAGGTGAGCAGTTCTTC.